This note documents a single T cell receptor beta chain sequence. What it recognizes is unknown. A much bigger clone sits one base away, suggesting this may be a read error. TCR beta VDJ and CDR3 profiling used genomic DNA as template. Using its own MiXCR run on the reads, TCRdb lists one record per CDR3 protein. This table holds about 400,000 distinct CDR3 sequences, under 80% found once. V lost 1 base to trimming and J lost 12 bases, with 25 bases between them. This CDR3 spans 15 amino acids. CDR1 GTSNPN and CDR2 SVGIG come from the germline V gene (reference sequence). This entry belongs to a study of CD8+CD57+ T cells in acquired aplastic anemia. Whole-study context: An average of approximately 11 million reads for CD4+ cells was obtained from healthy donors. General study findings and limits: CD8+ Simpson's diversity in patients was not significantly different from that in controls.

Material for sequencing was sorted CD4+, CD8+, or CD8+CD57+ T cells (not recorded which) from PBMCs. V gene TRBV30 combines with J gene TRBJ2-7; D is unclear. The receptor comes from a human donor in good health, serving as a control. CDR3: CAWSGPRVIAKERYF. The CDR3 nucleotides are TGTGCCTGGAGTGGACCTAGGGTTATCGCGAAGGAAAGGTACTTC.